Here is one TCR beta chain with its context. CDR1 is KGHSH, CDR2 LQKENI, per germline. The CDR3 has 14 amino acids. The V and J ends lost 6 bases and 8 bases respectively, with 16 bases between them. This specimen comes from a study of blood T cell repertoires in COVID-19. Study overall: Samples representing acute and convalescent COVID-19 were sourced from the United States, Italy and Spain. The analysed material was cDNA or gDNA that came from T cells, B-cell-depleted T cells, or PBMCs.

Original methodology: Amplification of reference gene primers was used by the study to estimate nucleated cell counts. The protocol was immunoSEQ multiplex PCR, while the TCRdb copy is restricted to in-frame clones and leaves out a portion. The V and J calls and the clone size are those of that table, but D and trimming were determined from the DNA. The sample lists some 200,000 clones, around nine tenths occurring once. The J gene is TRBJ1-4, the V gene TRBV18; no clear D gene. Material for sequencing was peripheral blood. This TCR came from a man between 40 and 49 years old with active or convalescent COVID-19. This CDR3 reads CASSPTGNSEKLFF. The CDR3 nucleotides are TGTGCCAGCTCCCCAACGGGGAATAGCGAAAAACTGTTTTTT. The full variable domain, completed using reference TRBV18 and TRBJ1-4, is NAGVMQNPRHLVRRRGQEARLRCSPMKGHSHVYWYRQLPEEGLKFMVYLQKENIIDESGMPKERFSAEFPKEGPSILRIQQVVRGDSAAYFCASSPTGNSEKLFFGSGTQLSVL.